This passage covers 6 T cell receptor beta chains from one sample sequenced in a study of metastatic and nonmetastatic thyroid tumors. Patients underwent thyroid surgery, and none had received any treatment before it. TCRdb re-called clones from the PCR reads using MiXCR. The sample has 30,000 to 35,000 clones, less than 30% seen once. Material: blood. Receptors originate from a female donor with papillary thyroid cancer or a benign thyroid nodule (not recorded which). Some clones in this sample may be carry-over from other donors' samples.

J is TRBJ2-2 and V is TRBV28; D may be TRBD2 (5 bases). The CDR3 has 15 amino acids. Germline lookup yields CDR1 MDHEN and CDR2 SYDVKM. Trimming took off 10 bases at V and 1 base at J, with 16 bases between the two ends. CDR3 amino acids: CAIRPGRGNTGELFF. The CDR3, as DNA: TGTGCCATCCGCCCCGGACGGGGGAACACCGGGGAGCTGTTTTTT.

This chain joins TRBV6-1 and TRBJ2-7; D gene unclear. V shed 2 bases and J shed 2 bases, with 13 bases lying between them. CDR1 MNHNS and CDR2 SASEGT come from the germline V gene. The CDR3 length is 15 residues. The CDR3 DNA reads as TGTGCCAGCAGTGAATGGGGTCTCACCCCCTACGAGCAGTACTTC. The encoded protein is CASSEWGLTPYEQYF.

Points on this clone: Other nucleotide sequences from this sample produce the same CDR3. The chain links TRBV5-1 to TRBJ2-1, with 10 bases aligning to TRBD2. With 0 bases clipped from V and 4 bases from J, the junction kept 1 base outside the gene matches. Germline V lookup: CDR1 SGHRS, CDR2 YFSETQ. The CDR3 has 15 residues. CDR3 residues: CASSLVSGGYNEQFF. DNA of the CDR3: TGCGCCAGCAGCTTGGTTAGCGGGGGGTACAATGAGCAGTTCTTC. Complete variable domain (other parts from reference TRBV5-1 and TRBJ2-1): KAGVTQTPRYLIKTRGQQVTLSCSPISGHRSVSWYQQTPGQGLQFLFEYFSETQRNKGNFPGRFSGRQFSNSRSEMNVSTLELGDSALYLCASSLVSGGYNEQFFGPGTRLTVL.

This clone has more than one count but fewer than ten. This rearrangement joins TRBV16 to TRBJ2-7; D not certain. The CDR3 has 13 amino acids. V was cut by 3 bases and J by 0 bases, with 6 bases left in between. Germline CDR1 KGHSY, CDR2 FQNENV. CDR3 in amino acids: CASSQTSSYEQYF. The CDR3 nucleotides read TGTGCCAGCAGCCAGACCAGCTCCTACGAGCAGTACTTC. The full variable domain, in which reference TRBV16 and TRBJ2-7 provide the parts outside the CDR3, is GEEVAQTPKHLVRGEGQKAKLYCAPIKGHSYVFWYQQVLKNEFKFLISFQNENVFDETGMPKERFSAKCLPNSPCSLEIQATKLEDSAVYFCASSQTSSYEQYFGPGTRLTVT.

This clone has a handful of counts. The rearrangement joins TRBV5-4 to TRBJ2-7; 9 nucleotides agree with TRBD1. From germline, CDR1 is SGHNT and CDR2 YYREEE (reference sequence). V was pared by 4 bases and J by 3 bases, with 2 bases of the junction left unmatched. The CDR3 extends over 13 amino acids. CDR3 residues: CASSRDRVYEQYF. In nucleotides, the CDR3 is TGTGCCAGCAGCCGGGACAGGGTCTACGAGCAGTACTTC.

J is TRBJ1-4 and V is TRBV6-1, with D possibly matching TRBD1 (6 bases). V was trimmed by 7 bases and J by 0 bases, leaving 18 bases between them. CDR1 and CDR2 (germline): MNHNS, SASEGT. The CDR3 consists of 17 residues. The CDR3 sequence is CASTNRGGAATNEKLFF. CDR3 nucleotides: TGTGCCAGCACAAACCGGGGGGGGGCCGCAACTAATGAAAAACTGTTTTTT.